This is a list of T cell receptor beta chains from one sample in a study of response to subunit inactivated influenza vaccine. TCRdb analysed the RT-PCR reads with MiXCR anew, one entry per CDR3 protein. The table includes fewer than 800,000 distinct CDR3 sequences, more than 15% detected once. Sequenced material: PBMCs from blood, taken 11 to 12 days after vaccination. Receptors originate from a man aged 45 to 65 who received an inactivated influenza vaccine. CDR3s include the opening cysteine and the closing phenylalanine or tryptophan. The order of the fields is clone size, CDR3 length, J gene, V gene, D gene, CDR3 protein, CDR3 DNA. D genes are given only for firm matches. Size values are once, few and many counts, or a class for expanded clones, and some rows have none.

few,16,TRBJ2-7,TRBV7-2,-,CASSLALARSSYEQYF,TGTGCCAGCAGCTTAGCGTTAGCTAGGAGCTCCTACGAGCAGTACTTC
-,14,TRBJ1-5,TRBV24-1,-,CATSDNREGQPQHF,TGTGCCACCAGTGACAACAGGGAGGGTCAGCCCCAGCATTTT
-,13,TRBJ2-7,TRBV11-3,-,CASSAPPDYEQYF,TGTGCCAGCAGCGCGCCCCCAGACTACGAGCAGTACTTC
-,16,TRBJ2-6,TRBV3-1,-,CASSHYLVSGANVLTF,TGTGCCAGCAGCCATTATTTAGTCTCTGGGGCCAACGTCCTGACTTTC
few,14,TRBJ2-5,TRBV6-2/TRBV6-3,-,CASSYSPSQETQYF,TGTGCCAGCAGTTACTCGCCCAGCCAAGAGACCCAGTACTTC
many,14,TRBJ2-5,TRBV29-1,TRBD2,CSVDGTSGPETQYF,TGCAGCGTTGACGGGACTAGCGGTCCTGAGACCCAGTACTTC
-,13,TRBJ2-7,TRBV7-9,-,CASSRDINHEQYF,TGTGCCAGCAGCAGGGACATAAACCACGAGCAGTACTTC
-,12,TRBJ2-3,TRBV20-1,-,CSAAVRTDTQYF,TGCAGTGCTGCAGTCCGCACAGATACGCAGTATTTT
few,14,TRBJ1-1,TRBV12-3/TRBV12-4,-,CASSSGPWGTEAFF,TGTGCCAGCAGCTCGGGTCCCTGGGGCACTGAAGCTTTCTTT
-,11,TRBJ2-7,TRBV20-1,-,CSAIQGYEQYF,TGCAGTGCCATACAGGGTTACGAGCAGTACTTC
few,16,TRBJ2-6,TRBV6-5,TRBD1,CASSYQPPGQGLVLTF,TGTGCCAGCAGTTACCAACCCCCGGGACAGGGGCTTGTCCTGACTTTC
few,15,TRBJ2-7,TRBV7-9,-,CASSEGPAPPYEQYF,TGTGCCAGCAGCGAAGGGCCAGCTCCACCCTACGAGCAGTACTTC
-,16,TRBJ2-7,TRBV5-1,-,CASSFMSGTQNYEQYF,TGCGCCAGCAGCTTCATGAGTGGGACACAGAACTACGAGCAGTACTTC
many,19,TRBJ2-1,TRBV24-1,TRBD2,CATSPSSGGPLGGYNEQFF,TGTGCCACCAGCCCTAGTAGCGGGGGACCCCTCGGGGGCTACAATGAGCAGTTCTTC
few,13,TRBJ2-7,TRBV30,-,CAWSAGVSYEQYF,TGTGCCTGGAGTGCAGGGGTGAGCTACGAGCAGTACTTC
few,13,TRBJ2-1,TRBV11-3,TRBD1,CASRRGQNNEQFF,TGTGCCAGCAGGAGGGGACAGAACAATGAGCAGTTCTTC
few,13,TRBJ1-1,TRBV5-1,-,CASRGRIGTEAFF,TGCGCCAGCAGGGGGCGGATAGGCACTGAAGCTTTCTTT
-,17,TRBJ2-1,TRBV11-2,TRBD2,CASSFTDPSGGYNEQFF,TGTGCCAGCAGCTTCACTGACCCTAGCGGGGGGTACAATGAGCAGTTCTTC
few,13,TRBJ2-7,TRBV6-5,-,CASSYSNEPEQYF,TGTGCCAGCAGTTACTCTAACGAACCCGAACAGTACTTC
-,14,TRBJ1-5,TRBV6-2/TRBV6-3,-,CASSYLRDYQPQHF,TGTGCCAGCAGTTACTTGAGGGATTATCAGCCCCAGCATTTT
once,14,TRBJ2-7,TRBV6-2/TRBV6-3,TRBD1,CASRMTGSSYEQYF,TGTGCCAGCAGGATGACAGGGTCCTCCTACGAGCAGTACTTC
-,15,TRBJ2-7,TRBV6-2/TRBV6-3,TRBD2,CASSSMTSASYEQYF,TGTGCCAGCAGTTCCATGACTAGCGCTTCCTACGAGCAGTACTTC
few,15,TRBJ2-1,TRBV7-2,-,CASSPTQIRGGEQFF,TGTGCCAGCAGCCCCACCCAGATTCGTGGTGGTGAGCAGTTCTTC
-,14,TRBJ1-1,TRBV24-1,-,CATSDAGNGAEAFF,TGTGCCACCAGTGATGCCGGGAATGGGGCTGAAGCTTTCTTT
few,17,TRBJ2-2,TRBV4-2,-,CASSQDQRRADTGELFF,TGTGCCAGCAGCCAAGATCAACGGCGAGCGGACACCGGGGAGCTGTTTTTT
once,15,TRBJ1-1,TRBV5-4,-,CASSLVAGAKTEAFF,TGTGCCAGCAGCTTGGTGGCGGGGGCGAAGACTGAAGCTTTCTTT
-,16,TRBJ2-2,TRBV4-2,-,CASSQDIGGLDGELFF,TGTGCCAGCAGCCAAGATATCGGGGGGCTTGACGGGGAGCTGTTTTTT
many,15,TRBJ2-7,TRBV20-1,TRBD2,CSAKAPTSGKNEQYF,TGCAGTGCAAAAGCCCCGACTAGCGGGAAGAACGAGCAGTACTTC
many,16,TRBJ2-7,TRBV28,TRBD1,CASSFQTQGANHEQYF,TGTGCCAGCAGTTTCCAAACCCAGGGGGCAAACCACGAGCAGTACTTC
-,14,TRBJ1-1,TRBV18,-,CASSVQAVNTEAFF,TGTGCCAGCTCAGTTCAGGCTGTGAACACTGAAGCTTTCTTT
-,14,TRBJ2-2,TRBV28,-,CASISGANTGELFF,TGTGCCAGCATCTCCGGGGCCAACACCGGGGAGCTGTTTTTT
-,15,TRBJ2-7,TRBV5-1,TRBD1,CASSLDQGAKSSQYF,TGCGCCAGCAGCTTGGACCAGGGGGCTAAGTCTTCGCAGTACTTC
few,15,TRBJ2-5,TRBV4-1,-,CASSMSSEGRGTQYF,TGCGCCAGCAGCATGTCTAGCGAGGGCCGGGGGACCCAGTACTTC
-,16,TRBJ2-1,TRBV28,TRBD2,CASSSGLAGGHDEQFF,TGTGCCAGCAGTTCGGGACTAGCGGGAGGGCACGATGAGCAGTTCTTC
many,13,TRBJ2-7,TRBV5-1,-,CASSLDLGYEQYF,TGCGCCAGCAGCTTGGATCTAGGCTACGAGCAGTACTTC
-,18,TRBJ2-1,TRBV20-1,-,CSARDGSSLSSSYNEQFF,TGCAGTGCTAGAGATGGATCGTCCCTATCAAGCTCCTACAATGAGCAGTTCTTC
many,13,TRBJ2-7,TRBV20-1,TRBD1,CSEGALVMGEQYF,TGCAGTGAGGGGGCTCTCGTCATGGGCGAGCAGTACTTC
-,13,TRBJ1-1,TRBV10-2,TRBD1,CATGTGPVTEAFF,TGCGCCACCGGGACAGGGCCGGTCACTGAAGCTTTCTTT
few,16,TRBJ2-1,TRBV9,TRBD2,CASSPTGLAGDNEQFF,TGTGCCAGCAGCCCAACGGGACTAGCGGGAGACAATGAGCAGTTCTTC
-,17,TRBJ2-1,TRBV3-1,-,CATTNPFGRGPNNEQFF,TGTGCCACCACCAACCCCTTTGGGAGGGGGCCCAACAATGAGCAGTTCTTC
few,13,TRBJ1-1,TRBV5-1,-,CASSLIGQTEAFF,TGCGCCAGCAGCCTGATTGGACAGACTGAAGCTTTCTTT
many,16,TRBJ1-2,TRBV6-5,-,CASSYSARGHNYGYTF,TGTGCCAGCAGTTACTCCGCCAGGGGACACAACTATGGCTACACCTTC
-,16,TRBJ2-1,TRBV20-1,-,CSASEVGLRSYNEQFF,TGCAGTGCTAGTGAAGTGGGCCTTCGCTCCTACAATGAGCAGTTCTTC
-,13,TRBJ2-2,TRBV6-5,-,CASSYTGSGELFF,TGTGCCAGCAGTTACACAGGGTCCGGGGAGCTGTTTTTT
few,14,TRBJ1-1,TRBV12-3/TRBV12-4,TRBD1,CASSRTGGITEAFF,TGTGCCAGCAGTCGGACAGGGGGCATCACTGAAGCTTTCTTT
-,15,TRBJ2-1,TRBV7-6,TRBD2,CASSFTSGRDNEQFF,TGTGCCAGCAGTTTTACTAGCGGGAGAGACAATGAGCAGTTCTTC
-,17,TRBJ2-1,TRBV6-2/TRBV6-3,-,CASSSPLARSSYNEQFF,TGTGCCAGCAGTTCCCCCCTAGCGAGGAGCTCCTACAATGAGCAGTTCTTC
few,16,TRBJ2-3,TRBV9,TRBD2,CASSVFGGGPGDTQYF,TGTGCCAGCAGCGTATTTGGCGGGGGGCCCGGAGATACGCAGTATTTT
-,16,TRBJ2-5,TRBV20-1,TRBD1,CSATTTGTGASGTQYF,TGCAGTGCAACCACCACCGGGACAGGGGCATCCGGGACCCAGTACTTC
-,13,TRBJ2-7,TRBV7-6,TRBD2,CASSSGLAAEQYF,TGTGCCAGCAGCTCGGGACTAGCGGCCGAGCAGTACTTC
once,15,TRBJ2-5,TRBV6-2/TRBV6-3,TRBD2,CASRHTSGGPGTQYF,TGTGCCAGCAGACACACTAGCGGGGGGCCGGGGACCCAGTACTTC
few,13,TRBJ1-1,TRBV4-3,-,CASSQIPRTEAFF,TGCGCCAGCAGCCAGATCCCTCGCACTGAAGCTTTCTTT
few,14,TRBJ2-5,TRBV5-1,TRBD2,CASSWSGNEETQYF,TGCGCCAGCAGCTGGAGCGGGAACGAAGAGACCCAGTACTTC
-,15,TRBJ2-7,TRBV28,-,CASSLRQVGSAGQYF,TGTGCCAGCAGTCTACGACAGGTGGGGAGTGCCGGGCAGTACTTC